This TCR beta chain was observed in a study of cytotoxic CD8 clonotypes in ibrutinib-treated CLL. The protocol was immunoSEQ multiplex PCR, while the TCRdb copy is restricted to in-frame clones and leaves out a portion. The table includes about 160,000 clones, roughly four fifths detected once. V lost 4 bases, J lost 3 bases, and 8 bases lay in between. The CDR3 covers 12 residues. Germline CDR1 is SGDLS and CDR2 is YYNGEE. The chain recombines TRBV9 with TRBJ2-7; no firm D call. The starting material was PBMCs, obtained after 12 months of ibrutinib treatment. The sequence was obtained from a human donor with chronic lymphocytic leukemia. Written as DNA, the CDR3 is TGTGCCAGCAGCCCCAATTTCTACGAGCAGTACTTC. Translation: CASSPNFYEQYF. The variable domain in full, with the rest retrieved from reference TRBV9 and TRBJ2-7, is DSGVTQTPKHLITATGQRVTLRCSPRSGDLSVYWYQQSLDQGLQFLIQYYNGEERAKGNILERFSAQQFPDLHSELNLSSLELGDSALYFCASSPNFYEQYFGPGTRLTVT.